This record concerns one T cell receptor (beta chain) sequence. Its cognate antigen has yet to be identified. Base qualities are not recorded, but no much larger clone differs from it by a single base. A second Seattle source provided samples from volunteer blood donors who had recovered from COVID-19. The collaborating institutions used their own protocols to collect whole blood in K2EDTA tubes. For TCRbeta analysis, collaborators shipped samples in one of three forms: frozen whole blood, isolated PBMCs, or DNA extracted from either of those sample types. The sample is drawn from a study of blood T cell repertoires in COVID-19 (dated by TCRdb to between 2020 and 2021). Regarding the research as a whole: Samples covering the acute and convalescent phases of COVID-19 were provided by collaborators in the United States, Italy and Spain. The material from the prospective study consisted of cDNA or gDNA derived from T cells, B-cell-depleted T cells, or PBMCs. The dataset comprised deeply sampled blood TCRbeta repertoires from subjects exposed to, actively infected with, or recovered from COVID-19. A freely available public database, intended as a resource for researchers studying the immune response to SARS-CoV-2, is where the repertoires were released. Samples came from the ongoing ImmuneRACE study (first 160 participants) plus 1,254 subjects from 6 global collaborators. Nearly every sample came with metadata listing a de-identified subject ID, COVID-19 status, age in years and sex. HLA class I and class II types, where available, came from metadata supplied by the sample provider rather than from assay-based typing. What the research found in general, with its limitations: The amount of clinical and demographic metadata varied by source and participant and was provided uncurated.

TCRbeta CDR3 regions were amplified from genomic DNA using the immunoSEQ Assay, a bias-controlled multiplex PCR. In the paper's pipeline: Within the assay, amplification of reference gene primers was used to estimate how many nucleated cells each sample contained. To quantify the absolute abundance of each unique TCRbeta CDR3 rearrangement, sequence reads were collapsed and filtered. Productive Simpson clonality was computed per sample as the square root of Simpson's diversity index over productive rearrangements. TCRdb re-hosts the immuneACCESS table, in-frame sequences only. Its copies lack some clones; in the studies checked, an unresolved V gene accounts for under half of them, and the cause for the rest is not known. That table is the source of V, J and clone size, and D and trimming were worked out from the DNA. Present in this sample are over 150,000 clones, approximately 90% of which were seen just once. The leading ten clones occupy 0.7% to 0.9% of the sample.

V is clipped by 3 bases and J by 5 bases, and the sequence between their germline boundaries is 5 bases long. The CDR3 spans 12 residues, from the cysteine through the phenylalanine. Of all the DNA, just the CDR3 is kept, 36 bases in frame from base 1. This chain joins TRBV12-3 or TRBV12-4 to TRBJ1-5; confidence is insufficient to name the D gene. The TCR originated in a woman under 30 who had recovered from COVID-19. Sequenced: peripheral blood. The DNA sequence reads TGTGCCAGCAGTTTCCGGGATCAGCCCCAGCATTTT. It specifies CASSFRDQPQHF.